These T cell receptor beta chains were read from a single sample in a study of T cells after yellow fever vaccination. A single record per CDR3 protein comes from TCRdb applying MiXCR to the 5' RACE reads. There are some 110,000 distinct CDR3 sequences in the sample; roughly 8.9% occur only once, and over 25% lies in the top ten. Sequencing used CD8+ T cells sorted from PBMCs, obtained 45 days after the yellow fever booster vaccination. The origin of the receptors is a man younger than 40 who received the YFV17D yellow fever vaccine. Each CDR3 is given with its conserved first and last residue. The D gene is left open where the match is weak. Size tells how often a clone was seen (once, few, many) or the class of an expanded clone, and some rows leave it out.

d_gene	abundance	v_gene	j_gene	CDR3nt	CDR3aa
.	.	TRBV2	TRBJ2-7	TGTGCCAGAAGGGGCCTAGGACGGACCAGCTCCTACGAGCAGTACTTC	CARRGLGRTSSYEQYF
TRBD2	few	TRBV14	TRBJ2-2	TGTGCCAGCAGCCGAATTCGGACTAGCGGCAACACCGGGGAGCTGTTTTTT	CASSRIRTSGNTGELFF
.	once	TRBV7-9	TRBJ1-1	TGTGCCAGCAGCTCCACGGGACAAGTGAACACTGAAGCTTTCTTT	CASSSTGQVNTEAFF
TRBD2	.	TRBV20-1	TRBJ2-3	TGCAGTGCTTCCGGAGAAGCGGGGGAAGATACGCAGTATTTT	CSASGEAGEDTQYF
.	many	TRBV10-3	TRBJ2-3	TGTGCCATCAGTGACTCCCTTAGAGGCCTGGTAGATACGCAGTATTTT	CAISDSLRGLVDTQYF
.	many	TRBV12-3/TRBV12-4	TRBJ2-7	TGTGCCAGCAACTCGGGGCGATATAGTTCCTACGAGCAGTACTTC	CASNSGRYSSYEQYF
.	many	TRBV5-1	TRBJ2-5	TGCGCCACCAAGTTAATGTCGGAAGAGACCCAGTACTTC	CATKLMSEETQYF
TRBD2	.	TRBV7-6	TRBJ2-3	TGTGCCAGCAGCAAACTAGCGGGAACCTCAGATACGCAGTATTTT	CASSKLAGTSDTQYF
.	few	TRBV14	TRBJ1-6	TGTGCCAGCAGCCGAGCGGGTGGATTGGGTTCACCCCTCCACTTT	CASSRAGGLGSPLHF
.	many	TRBV6-5	TRBJ2-5	TGTGCCAGCAGCGTTGGGGAGACCCAGTACTTC	CASSVGETQYF
.	many	TRBV7-9	TRBJ2-3	TGTGCCAGCAGCTTCCCTGAAGAAACTAGCACAGATACGCAGTATTTT	CASSFPEETSTDTQYF
.	many	TRBV5-1	TRBJ2-3	TGCGCCAGCTCCCAGGGGGGCGCCCCCGGCACAGATACGCAGTATTTT	CASSQGGAPGTDTQYF
.	few	TRBV27	TRBJ2-7	TGTGCCAGCAGTATTAGCGGAAGTGGCGCCTACGAGCAGTACTTC	CASSISGSGAYEQYF
.	many	TRBV2	TRBJ1-4	TGTGCCAGCAGAAGGGGGACGTCAACTAATGAAAAACTGTTTTTT	CASRRGTSTNEKLFF
.	many	TRBV9	TRBJ2-3	TGTGCCAGCAGCGAGAGCCCAGATACGCAGTATTTT	CASSESPDTQYF
TRBD2	few	TRBV6-5	TRBJ2-1	TGTGCCAGCAGTTGGACTAGCGGGATACTCGACAATGAGCAGTTCTTC	CASSWTSGILDNEQFF
TRBD1	few	TRBV7-3	TRBJ2-1	TGTGCCAGCAGCCCCCAGTTTGGACAGGACGACAAGAGCTCCTACAATGAGCAGTTCTTC	CASSPQFGQDDKSSYNEQFF
.	.	TRBV5-6	TRBJ1-6	TGTGCCAGCAGCCCCGGGGGCGTTTCACCCCTCCACTTT	CASSPGGVSPLHF
TRBD1	many	TRBV3-1	TRBJ2-5	TGTGCCAGCAGCCGAGGACAGGGGGCAGGAGAGACCCAGTACTTC	CASSRGQGAGETQYF